This TCR beta chain is drawn from a study of T cell responses to AZD1222 COVID-19 vaccine. General study points: Close to half of spike-specific TCRs reportedly recognize unmutated variant regions. Most donors were white British, females outnumbered males, and clonal diversity was possibly underestimated. Among those given AZD1222, only 5 to 7 were seropositive at baseline.

The V end was cut by 1 base, the J end by 4 bases, with 13 bases between. Germline V CDR1 and CDR2: MNHEY, SMNVEV (reference sequence). The CDR3 is 15 amino acids. Measured with immunoSEQ multiplex PCR; TCRdb has only the in-frame clones, and not every one. This sample carries approximately 89,000 clones, about 88% of them seen once, and the ten largest clones take 2.8%. This clone was picked up a small number of times. Its antigen is unknown. The sample was peripheral blood, taken on day 0 of AZD1222 vaccination. The rearrangement joins TRBV27 to TRBJ1-1; D unclear. The sequence came from an adult in good health. CDR3 bases: TGTGCCAGCAGTTTATATTCAGGAACTCCCACTGAAGCTTTCTTT. It translates to CASSLYSGTPTEAFF.